The T cell receptor beta chain under discussion was sequenced for a study of cytomegalovirus exposure and HLA in healthy donors. Study findings and constraints: A later analysis linked a missense DCLRE1C variant to TCR beta V- and J-gene trimming. In most subjects, TCR beta sequences reportedly gave accurate predictions of HLA-A and HLA-B alleles.

There are a few counts of this clone. Its antigen is unknown. CDR3 length: 14 amino acids. Looked up from germline, CDR1 is LNHDA and CDR2 is SQIVND (reference sequence). V dropped 5 bases and J dropped 2; count of bases not matched to a gene: 5. In the PCR, 60 Vbeta and 13 Jbeta primers were used. Profiled with immunoSEQ multiplex PCR; TCRdb holds only in-frame clones, not every one. Of about 190,000 clones listed, approximately 80% are singletons. The TCR originated in a woman between 50 and 59 years old in good health and CMV-seropositive. The rearrangement links TRBV19 to TRBJ2-5; 7 bases match TRBD1. The specimen sequenced was PBMCs. Here the CDR3 DNA reads TGTGCCAGTAGTGGTCGCAGGGGGCAAGAGACCCAGTACTTC. Amino acids: CASSGRRGQETQYF. The full variable domain, with the rest looked up from reference TRBV19 and TRBJ2-5, is DGGITQSPKYLFRKEGQNVTLSCEQNLNHDAMYWYRQDPGQGLRLIYYSQIVNDFQKGDIAEGYSVSREKKESFPLTVTSAQKNPTAFYLCASSGRRGQETQYFGPGTRLLVL.